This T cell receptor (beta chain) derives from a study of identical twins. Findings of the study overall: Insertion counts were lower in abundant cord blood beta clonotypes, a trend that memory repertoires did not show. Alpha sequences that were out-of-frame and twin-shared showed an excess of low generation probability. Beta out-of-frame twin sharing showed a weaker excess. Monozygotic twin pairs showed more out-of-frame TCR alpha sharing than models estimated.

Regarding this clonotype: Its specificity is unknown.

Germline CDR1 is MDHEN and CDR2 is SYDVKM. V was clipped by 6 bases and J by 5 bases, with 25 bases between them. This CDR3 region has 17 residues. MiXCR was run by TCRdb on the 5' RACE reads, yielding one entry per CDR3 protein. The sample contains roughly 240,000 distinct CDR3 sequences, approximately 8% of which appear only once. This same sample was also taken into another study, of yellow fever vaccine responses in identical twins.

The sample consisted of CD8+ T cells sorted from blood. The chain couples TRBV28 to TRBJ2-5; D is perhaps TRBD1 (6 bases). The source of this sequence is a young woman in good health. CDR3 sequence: CASSAQEGVVPQETQYF. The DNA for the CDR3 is TGTGCCAGCAGCGCCCAAGAGGGGGTAGTACCCCAGGAGACCCAGTACTTC. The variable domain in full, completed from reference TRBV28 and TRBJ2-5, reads DVKVTQSSRYLVKRTGEKVFLECVQDMDHENMFWYRQDPGLGLRLIYFSYDVKMKEKGDIPEGYSVSREKKERFSLILESASTNQTSMYLCASSAQEGVVPQETQYFGPGTRLLVL.